Shown below are 19 T cell receptor beta chains from a single sample sequenced in a study of beta chain features in type 1 diabetes. Points from the study as a whole: All four CD4+ subsets from Type 1 diabetes patients carried moderately but significantly shorter TCRB CDR3s.

The investigators reverse transcribed all of the isolated RNA, so they sequenced expressed TCRB transcripts. Sequencing was performed with immunoSEQ multiplex PCR; in TCRdb, only in-frame clones are kept and a portion is missing. Of around 250,000 clones listed, around 14% are singletons. Their cognate antigens are unknown. The source material was naive CD4+ T cells from blood. The receptors come from a man aged 25-45 years with type 1 diabetes.

The table lists this clone with a few counts. The chain joins TRBV9 to TRBJ2-5; tentatively, D is TRBD1 (5 bases). Germline V gives CDR1 SGDLS, CDR2 YYNGEE. Trimming stripped 0 bases from V and 1 base from J, with 10 bases between. This CDR3 spans 15 amino acids. CDR3: CASSVGQTIQETQYF. CDR3 nucleotide sequence: TGTGCCAGCAGCGTAGGACAGACAATCCAAGAGACCCAGTACTTC.

J is TRBJ2-2 and V is TRBV2; tentatively, D is TRBD2 (6 bases). The length of the CDR3 is 12 residues. Looked up from germline, CDR1 is SNHLY and CDR2 is FYNNEI. Trimming left V 6 bases short and J 6 bases short, with 8 bases between. The CDR3, as DNA: TGTGCCAGCAGCGGGGAGGCCGGGGAGCTGTTTTTT. Its protein is CASSGEAGELFF.

The chain links TRBV5-4 to TRBJ1-4; possible D gene TRBD1, 5 bases. The CDR3 spans 14 residues. The V and J ends lost 5 bases and 8 bases respectively, with 16 bases between them. Germline lookup yields CDR1 SGHNT and CDR2 YYREEE (reference sequence). This CDR3 reads CASSLGGVREKLFF. The DNA of the CDR3 is TGTGCCAGCAGTCTGGGGGGTGTTCGGGAAAAACTGTTTTTT.

This clone was recorded a few times. The chain has TRBV6-6 and TRBJ2-1; 9 bases fit TRBD1. Per germline, CDR1 MNHNY and CDR2 SVGAGI (reference sequence). This CDR3 is 13 amino acids long. V trimming: 9 bases; J trimming: 7 bases; junction bases outside the gene matches: 7. CDR3 nucleotide sequence: TGTGCCAGTCGACAGGGGGAAGGAAATGAGCAGTTCTTC. Protein: CASRQGEGNEQFF.

This clone occurred a few times. The chain links TRBV18 to TRBJ1-2, with 8 nucleotides matching TRBD1. V shed 2 bases, J shed 7 bases, and the junction held 6 bases outside the gene matches. The CDR3 totals 14 residues. CDR1 is KGHSH and CDR2 is LQKENI in the germline V gene. The CDR3 nucleotides read TGTGCCAGCTCACCAGTGGACAGGGAGGTTGGCTACACCTTC. Protein: CASSPVDREVGYTF.

The chain combines TRBV5-1 with TRBJ2-7, with TRBD1 as a possible D gene (5 bases). The CDR3 has 14 residues. In germline, CDR1 is SGHRS, CDR2 YFSETQ. V lost 0 bases to trimming and J lost 5 bases, with 12 bases between them. The CDR3 sequence: CASSLGGNPDEQYF. In nucleotides, the CDR3 is TGCGCCAGCAGCTTGGGGGGCAACCCGGACGAGCAGTACTTC.

The chain carries TRBV30 and TRBJ2-1, with 16 positions matching TRBD2. CDR3 length equals 19 residues. Germline V gene sequence: CDR1 GTSNPN, CDR2 SVGIG (reference sequence). After removal of 3 bases from V and 6 bases from J, the junction contained 14 bases not matched to a gene. The CDR3 loop is CAWRQSGTSGRESGNEQFF. The DNA for the CDR3 is TGTGCCTGGAGACAATCCGGGACTAGCGGGAGGGAGTCGGGCAATGAGCAGTTCTTC.

This clone was seen a few times. The V gene is TRBV5-4, the J gene TRBJ2-1, with unresolved D. CDR1 and CDR2 (germline): SGHNT, YYREEE (reference sequence). V gave up 1 base and J gave up 6 bases, with 5 bases separating them. This CDR3 region has 12 residues. Here the CDR3 DNA reads TGTGCCAGCAGCTTGCCAGGCAATGAGCAGTTCTTC. This sequence encodes CASSLPGNEQFF.

The rearrangement links TRBV5-4 to TRBJ1-2; perhaps TRBD1 as D (5 bases). The V end lost 0 bases, the J end lost 6 bases, and 6 bases lay between the germline ends. The V gene's germline CDR1 is SGHNT and CDR2 YYREEE (reference sequence). This CDR3 region has 12 residues. The CDR3 region is CASSLAGDGYTF. The CDR3 DNA reads TGTGCCAGCAGCTTGGCGGGGGATGGCTACACCTTC.

Comments on this clone: The sample holds other DNA sequences that translate to the same CDR3. V and J are TRBV7-9 and TRBJ2-3; D is unclear. Germline V lookup: CDR1 SEHNR, CDR2 FQNEAQ (reference sequence). The CDR3 consists of 12 residues. V lost 5 bases to trimming and J lost 0 bases, with 3 bases between them. The CDR3 here is CASSTSTDTQYF. CDR3 DNA: TGTGCCAGCAGCACAAGCACAGATACGCAGTATTTT.

This chain links TRBV29-1 with TRBJ2-1, with a tentative D call TRBD2 (6 bases). Germline CDR1 is SQVTM and CDR2 is ANQGSEA. V lost 4 bases and J 6 bases, leaving 22 bases between the germline ends. The CDR3 is made up of 16 amino acids. In nucleotides, the CDR3 is TGCAGCGTTGGGGCAATTAGAGGGGCGCGGGGCAATGAGCAGTTCTTC. Residues: CSVGAIRGARGNEQFF.

The chain carries TRBV5-6 and TRBJ2-5; the D gene is possibly TRBD1 (6 bases). Germline V lookup: CDR1 SGHDT, CDR2 YYEEEE. V lost 3 bases and J 3 bases, leaving 15 bases between the germline ends. CDR3 length equals 15 residues. This CDR3 reads CASSSLQGLEETQYF. The DNA for the CDR3 is TGTGCCAGCAGCTCCTTACAGGGTTTAGAAGAGACCCAGTACTTC.

In its sample, this clone was seen a few times. The chain links TRBV30 to TRBJ1-1; 7 bases are a match to TRBD1. V shed 4 bases and J 8 bases; nucleotides not matched to a gene: 10. CDR1 and CDR2 (germline): GTSNPN, SVGIG (reference sequence). CDR3 length: 13 amino acids. CDR3 in amino acids: CAWTSQGWWEAFF. The CDR3 DNA sequence: TGTGCCTGGACCTCACAGGGGTGGTGGGAAGCTTTCTTT.

The chain combines TRBV15 with TRBJ1-2; D not certain. CDR3 length equals 16 residues. The V gene's germline CDR1 is LNHNV and CDR2 YYDKDF (reference sequence). V lost 0 bases to trimming and J lost 4 bases, with 15 bases between them. The CDR3 nucleotides read TGTGCCACCAGCAGAGATCCGGGAGGACGGTTCTATGGCTACACCTTC. It translates to CATSRDPGGRFYGYTF.

This clone appeared a few times. The chain recombines TRBV27 with TRBJ1-1; no firm D call. Germline V CDR1 and CDR2: MNHEY, SMNVEV (reference sequence). V was shortened by 5 bases and J by 4 bases, with 8 bases between the two germline ends. The CDR3 totals 12 residues. CDR3 nucleotide sequence: TGTGCCAGCAGTACTATAGGCACTGAAGCTTTCTTT. Residues: CASSTIGTEAFF.

As regards this clone: This CDR3 is also generated by other DNA sequences in the sample. The CDR3 DNA reads as TGTGCCAGTAGTATAGGGACAGGGTCCTACGAGCAGTACTTC. As protein: CASSIGTGSYEQYF. The gene calls are TRBV19 and TRBJ2-7, with 8 bases lining up with TRBD1. The CDR3 covers 14 residues. Germline V CDR1 and CDR2: LNHDA, SQIVND (reference sequence). Losses at the gene ends were 1 base for V and 1 base for J; bases not matched to a gene: 0.

This clone came up a few times. This rearrangement joins TRBV6-5 to TRBJ2-3, with TRBD2 matching 9 bases. J was trimmed by 4 bases and V by 6 bases; bases with no gene match: 2. The CDR3 covers 13 residues. CDR1 is MNHEY, CDR2 SVGAGI, per germline. The CDR3 loop reads CASSRGRADTQYF. In DNA, the CDR3 is TGTGCCAGCAGCCGCGGGAGGGCAGATACGCAGTATTTT.

J is TRBJ2-5 and V is TRBV11-3; weak D call: TRBD1 (6 bases). V dropped 1 base and J dropped 1 base, with 13 bases sitting between them. The CDR3 consists of 16 residues. Germline V gene sequence: CDR1 SGHNT, CDR2 YENEEA. The chain's CDR3 is CASSLGGGTGQETQYF. Written as DNA, the CDR3 is TGTGCCAGCAGCTTAGGAGGGGGTACGGGCCAAGAGACCCAGTACTTC. Filled out from reference TRBV11-3 and TRBJ2-5, the complete variable domain reads EAGVVQSPRYKIIEKKQPVAFWCNPISGHNTLYWYLQNLGQGPELLIRYENEEAVDDSQLPKDRFSAERLKGVDSTLKIQPAELGDSAVYLCASSLGGGTGQETQYFGPGTRLLVL.

The chain is built from TRBV27 and TRBJ2-1, with TRBD2 identical over 9 bases. The CDR3 contains 19 residues. V dropped 8 bases and J dropped 0; count of bases not matched to a gene: 17. In germline, CDR1 is MNHEY, CDR2 SMNVEV (reference sequence). The CDR3 DNA follows: TGTGCCAGCGGGGACCTATTGGCTAGCGGGATCTACTCCTACAATGAGCAGTTCTTC. Protein: CASGDLLASGIYSYNEQFF.